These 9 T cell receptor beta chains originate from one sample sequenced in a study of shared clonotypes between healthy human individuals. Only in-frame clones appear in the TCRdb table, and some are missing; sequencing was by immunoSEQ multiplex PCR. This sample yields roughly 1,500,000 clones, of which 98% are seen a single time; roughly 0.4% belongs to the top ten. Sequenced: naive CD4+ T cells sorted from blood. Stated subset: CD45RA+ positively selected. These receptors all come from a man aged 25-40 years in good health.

CDR3 bases: TGTGCCAGCAGTTTATCCGGACAGGGGTTGGAGACCCAGTACTTC. This encodes CASSLSGQGLETQYF. This chain connects TRBV28 to TRBJ2-5; 9 nucleotides align to TRBD1. V lost 1 base and J lost 5; bases outside the gene matches: 5. The CDR3 runs 15 residues. The germline V gene encodes CDR1 MDHEN and CDR2 SYDVKM.

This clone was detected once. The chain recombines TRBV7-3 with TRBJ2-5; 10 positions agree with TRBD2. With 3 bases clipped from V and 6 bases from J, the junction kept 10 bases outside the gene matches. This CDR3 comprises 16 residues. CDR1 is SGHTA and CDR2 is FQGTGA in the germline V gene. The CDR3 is CASSLGLAGVSKTQYF. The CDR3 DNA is TGTGCCAGCAGCTTGGGGCTAGCGGGAGTATCGAAGACCCAGTACTTC.

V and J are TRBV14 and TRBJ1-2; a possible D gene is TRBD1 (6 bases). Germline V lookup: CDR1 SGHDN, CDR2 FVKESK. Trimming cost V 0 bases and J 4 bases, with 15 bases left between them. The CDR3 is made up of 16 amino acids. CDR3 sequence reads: CASSQDKSRGFYGYTF. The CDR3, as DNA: TGTGCCAGCAGCCAAGACAAGAGCAGGGGTTTCTATGGCTACACCTTC.

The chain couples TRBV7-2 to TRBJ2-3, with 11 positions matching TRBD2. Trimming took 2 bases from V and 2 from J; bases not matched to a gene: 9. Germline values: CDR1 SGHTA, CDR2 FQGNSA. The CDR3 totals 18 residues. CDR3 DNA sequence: TGTGCCAGCAGCTTATTGCGGACTAGCGGGTCGAACACAGATACGCAGTATTTT. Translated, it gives CASSLLRTSGSNTDTQYF.

The CDR3 bases are TGTGCCAGCAGCCCAAATCAGCTTGCCTACAATGAGCAGTTCTTC. Amino acid sequence: CASSPNQLAYNEQFF. The J gene is TRBJ2-1, the V gene TRBV11-3, with D uncertain. Looked up from germline, CDR1 is SGHNT and CDR2 is YENEEA. The CDR3 length is 15 residues. Trimming took off 5 bases at V and 2 bases at J, with 13 bases between the two ends.

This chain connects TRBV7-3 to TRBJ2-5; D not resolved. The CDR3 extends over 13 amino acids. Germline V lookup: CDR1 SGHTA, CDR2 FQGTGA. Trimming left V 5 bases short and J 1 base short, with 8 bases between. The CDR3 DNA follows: TGTGCCAGCAGCCTTATTTCCCAAGAGACCCAGTACTTC. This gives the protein CASSLISQETQYF.

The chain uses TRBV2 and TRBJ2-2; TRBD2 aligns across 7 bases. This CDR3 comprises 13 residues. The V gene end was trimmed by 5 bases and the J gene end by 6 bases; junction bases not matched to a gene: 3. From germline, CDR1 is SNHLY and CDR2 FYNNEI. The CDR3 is CASSLSGSGELFF. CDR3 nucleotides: TGTGCCAGCAGTCTTAGCGGGTCCGGGGAGCTGTTTTTT.

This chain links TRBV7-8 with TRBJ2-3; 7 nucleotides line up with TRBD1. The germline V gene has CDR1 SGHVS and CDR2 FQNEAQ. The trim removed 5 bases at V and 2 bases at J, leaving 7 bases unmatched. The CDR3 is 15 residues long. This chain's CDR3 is CASSTRQGFTDTQYF. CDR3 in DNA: TGTGCCAGCAGCACCCGACAGGGTTTCACAGATACGCAGTATTTT.

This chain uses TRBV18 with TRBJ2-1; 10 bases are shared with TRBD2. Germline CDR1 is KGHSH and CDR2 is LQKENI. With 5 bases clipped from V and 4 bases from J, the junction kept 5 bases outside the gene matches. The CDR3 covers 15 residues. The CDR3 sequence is CASSGTSALYNEQFF. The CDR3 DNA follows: TGTGCCAGCTCAGGGACTAGCGCTCTTTACAATGAGCAGTTCTTC.